These 10 T cell receptor beta chains originate from one sample sequenced in a study of T cell repertoires in cytomegalovirus infection. TCRdb analysed the reads with MiXCR anew, one entry per CDR3 protein. The profile shows over 300,000 distinct CDR3 sequences, 17% of them singletons. The material sequenced was PBMCs. The receptors shown here come from a human donor in good health (CMV status not recorded). Some clones in this sample may be carry-over from other donors' samples.

This sequence joins TRBV5-1 and TRBJ2-7, with D uncertain. The ends were cut back, 0 bases at V and 2 bases at J, with 12 bases in the middle. Germline CDR1 reads SGHRS; CDR2 reads YFSETQ. This CDR3 contains 15 residues. CDR3 sequence (DNA): TGCGCCAGCAGCTTGGTGCCAGCGAAGGCCTACGAGCAGTACTTC. Translating it yields CASSLVPAKAYEQYF.

This clonotype has only a few counts. The CDR3 spells CASSIGGASETQYF. The DNA of the CDR3 is TGTGCCAGTAGTATAGGAGGAGCTTCGGAGACCCAGTACTTC. The genes are TRBV19 and TRBJ2-5, with unresolved D. CDR3 size: 14 residues. The germline V gene encodes CDR1 LNHDA and CDR2 SQIVND (reference sequence). V lost 1 base and J 5 bases, leaving 11 bases between the germline ends.

This clonotype was counted ten times or more. The chain couples TRBV2 to TRBJ2-3; 10 bases line up with TRBD2. CDR1 and CDR2 from the germline V gene are SNHLY and FYNNEI. CDR3 length equals 15 residues. Germline trimming cut 5 bases from V and 1 base from J; bases unmatched to any gene: 3. The CDR3: CASSSGGAGTDTQYF. In DNA, the CDR3 is TGTGCCAGCAGTAGCGGGGGGGCCGGCACAGATACGCAGTATTTT.

This clonotype has just a few counts. The chain has TRBV28 and TRBJ2-1, with 7 nucleotides matching TRBD1. CDR1 is MDHEN and CDR2 is SYDVKM in the germline V gene. The J segment lost 10 bases and the V segment lost 5 bases, leaving 11 bases of the junction unmatched. This CDR3 comprises 14 residues. The CDR3 protein is CASSRYRDSKEQFF. CDR3 coding DNA: TGTGCCAGCAGTCGTTACCGGGACAGCAAGGAGCAGTTCTTC.

CDR3 DNA sequence: TGCAGTGCTAGAGAGGGTAGGGCCTTCAAAGGAGACACTGAAGCTTTCTTT. It translates to CSAREGRAFKGDTEAFF. The rearrangement joins TRBV20-1 to TRBJ1-1; D is uncertain. The germline gives CDR1 DFQATT, CDR2 SNEGSKA (reference sequence). V was trimmed by 0 bases and J by 3 bases, leaving 20 bases between them. This CDR3 is built from 17 residues.

This sequence joins TRBV7-2 and TRBJ2-1; either TRBD1 or TRBD2 may fit D (5 bases each). From germline, CDR1 is SGHTA and CDR2 FQGNSA. This CDR3 contains 18 residues. Trimming stripped 0 bases from V and 0 bases from J, with 15 bases between. As DNA, the CDR3 is TGTGCCAGCAGCTTAGCCCCCGGGGCAGGAAGCTCCTACAATGAGCAGTTCTTC. Translated, it gives CASSLAPGAGSSYNEQFF.

The table lists this clonotype with many counts. This chain links TRBV14 with TRBJ2-5; D ambiguous. CDR1 is SGHDN and CDR2 is FVKESK in the germline V gene. The CDR3 extends over 12 amino acids. V lost 0 bases, J lost 6 bases, and 5 bases lay in between. CDR3 residues: CASSQDRQTQYF. CDR3 nucleotide sequence: TGTGCCAGCAGCCAAGACAGACAGACCCAGTACTTC.

The chain combines TRBV24-1 with TRBJ2-3; perhaps TRBD2 as D (6 bases). This CDR3 region has 14 residues. The germline V and J ends were trimmed by 10 bases and 2 bases, with 15 bases remaining between them. Germline loops: CDR1 KGHDR, CDR2 SFDVKD. CDR3 nucleotide sequence: TGTGCCACGGCCGGAGGGACGGCCACAGATACGCAGTATTTT. It encodes CATAGGTATDTQYF.

The chain links TRBV19 to TRBJ2-1; 12 bases line up with TRBD2. This CDR3 has 18 amino acids. The V and J ends lost 3 bases and 2 bases, in that order; junction bases with no gene match: 8. The germline V gene has CDR1 LNHDA and CDR2 SQIVND (reference sequence). The CDR3 bases are TGTGCCAGTAGTATGTCAACGACTAGCGGGGGCCCCTACAATGAGCAGTTCTTC. Translation: CASSMSTTSGGPYNEQFF.

This clonotype showed up just a few times. The chain uses TRBV7-8 and TRBJ2-5; a possible D gene is TRBD1 (6 bases). V was trimmed by 5 bases and J by 7 bases, leaving 17 bases between them. Germline loops: CDR1 SGHVS, CDR2 FQNEAQ. The CDR3 spans 14 residues. The CDR3 protein is CASSEGGNFGTQYF. The CDR3 coding sequence is TGTGCCAGCAGCGAAGGGGGAAATTTTGGGACCCAGTACTTC.